Following are 19 T cell receptor beta chains from one sample sequenced in a study of CD8+ T cells in alopecia areata. Following RNA extraction, reverse transcription yielded cDNA that acted as the sequencing template. This table comes from immunoSEQ multiplex PCR, and its TCRdb copy is limited to in-frame clones, with some not included. The sample has about 210,000 clones, less than 50% seen once; the top ten hold 2.6%. Specified treatment: oral pan-JAK inhibitor, 5-10 mg twice daily. The source material was CD4+ T cells sorted from blood, sampled at approximately week 36, from a patient treated with tofacitinib. The receptors shown here come from a human donor with alopecia areata.

This rearrangement joins TRBV25-1 to TRBJ2-5; D unclear. CDR3 length: 13 residues. V lost 7 bases and J lost 0, with 9 bases in between. CDR1 is MGHDK and CDR2 is SYGVNS in the germline V gene. DNA of the CDR3: TGTGCCAGCACGGACCACAACCAAGAGACCCAGTACTTC. Encoded protein: CASTDHNQETQYF.

The rearrangement links TRBV7-2 to TRBJ2-3; 8 bases match TRBD2. Germline CDR1 reads SGHTA; CDR2 reads FQGNSA. After removal of 5 bases from V and 2 bases from J, the junction contained 6 bases not matched to a gene. The CDR3 is made up of 15 amino acids. CDR3 residues: CASSRSGINTDTQYF. The CDR3 region has the DNA TGTGCCAGCAGCCGTAGCGGGATTAACACAGATACGCAGTATTTT.

The rearrangement links TRBV5-1 to TRBJ2-2, with D perhaps matching TRBD2 (6 bases). The CDR3 consists of 15 residues. V gave up 7 bases and J gave up 3 bases, with 16 bases separating them. In germline, CDR1 is SGHRS, CDR2 YFSETQ. CDR3 nucleotides: TGCGCCAGCTTCAGGTCCAGGGAGGACACCGGGGAGCTGTTTTTT. It is translated as CASFRSREDTGELFF.

This clone was picked up one time. This sequence joins TRBV9 and TRBJ2-1; unclear D gene. Germline V gives CDR1 SGDLS, CDR2 YYNGEE. Trimming took 3 bases from V and 2 from J, leaving 15 bases between them. CDR3 length equals 16 residues. The CDR3 bases are TGTGCCAGCAGCGCGTTGGGTCCCCAGGCCTACAATGAGCAGTTCTTC. Residues: CASSALGPQAYNEQFF.

This clone was found a few times. The genes are TRBV5-1 and TRBJ2-3; 7 bases match TRBD2. Trimming at V came to 4 bases and at J to 2 bases, leaving 10 bases not matched to a gene. The CDR3 sequence is 16 residues long. Germline V gene lookup returns CDR1 SGHRS and CDR2 YFSETQ. Here the CDR3 reads CASSQGRDYYTDTQYF. Written as DNA, the CDR3 is TGCGCCAGCAGCCAAGGCCGGGACTACTACACAGATACGCAGTATTTT. Together with reference TRBV5-1 and TRBJ2-3, the CDR3 gives the full variable domain: KAGVTQTPRYLIKTRGQQVTLSCSPISGHRSVSWYQQTPGQGLQFLFEYFSETQRNKGNFPGRFSGRQFSNSRSEMNVSTLELGDSALYLCASSQGRDYYTDTQYFGPGTRLTVL.

This chain connects TRBV6-5 to TRBJ2-1; 8 bases are a match to TRBD2. The CDR3 has 14 amino acids. Per germline, CDR1 MNHEY and CDR2 SVGAGI. Trimming removed 6 bases from V and 7 bases from J; junction bases left unmatched: 8. The chain's CDR3 is CASRSGREENEQFF. As DNA, the CDR3 is TGTGCCAGCAGGAGTGGGCGGGAGGAGAATGAGCAGTTCTTC.

This clone appeared a few times. CDR3 loop: CASSESGTEYNEQFF. In DNA form, the CDR3 reads TGTGCCAGCTCAGAATCCGGGACGGAGTACAATGAGCAGTTCTTC. The gene calls are TRBV18 and TRBJ2-1, with D perhaps TRBD1 or TRBD2 (5 bases each). Trimming took 5 bases from V and 4 from J, leaving 15 bases between them. In germline, CDR1 is KGHSH, CDR2 LQKENI. The CDR3 covers 15 residues. Full variable domain (remainder filled in from reference TRBV18 and TRBJ2-1): NAGVMQNPRHLVRRRGQEARLRCSPMKGHSHVYWYRQLPEEGLKFMVYLQKENIIDESGMPKERFSAEFPKEGPSILRIQQVVRGDSAAYFCASSESGTEYNEQFFGPGTRLTVL.

The chain joins TRBV6-1 to TRBJ2-3; D is ambiguous. The CDR3 extends over 13 amino acids. Germline V lookup: CDR1 MNHNS, CDR2 SASEGT. Between the trimmed V and J ends, which lost 8 bases and 1 base, there was a span of 10 bases. DNA of the CDR3: TGTGCCAGCCTCCACTCTGGCACAGATACGCAGTATTTT. This encodes CASLHSGTDTQYF.

This clone was counted only a few times. V and J are TRBV25-1 and TRBJ2-3; D might be TRBD2 (6 bases). Trimming stripped 8 bases from V and 0 bases from J, with 9 bases between. Germline CDR1 MGHDK, CDR2 SYGVNS. CDR3 length: 13 residues. The CDR3 reads CASGGISTDTQYF. As DNA, the CDR3 is TGTGCCAGCGGAGGGATTAGCACAGATACGCAGTATTTT. Supplemented by reference TRBV25-1 and TRBJ2-3, the full variable domain reads EADIYQTPRYLVIGTGKKITLECSQTMGHDKMYWYQQDPGMELHLIHYSYGVNSTEKGDLSSESTVSRIRTEHFPLTLESARPSHTSQYLCASGGISTDTQYFGPGTRLTVL.

This clone was counted a few times. The genes are TRBV7-2 and TRBJ1-3, with D unresolved. Looked up from germline, CDR1 is SGHTA and CDR2 is FQGNSA. V was clipped by 1 base and J by 0 bases, with 1 base between them. This CDR3 region has 13 residues. For the CDR3, the DNA is TGTGCCAGCAGCTTAGGCTCTGGAAACACCATATATTTT. Translation: CASSLGSGNTIYF.

This clone was detected a few times. The rearrangement uses TRBV7-2 and TRBJ1-1; 8 bases match TRBD1. The germline V gene has CDR1 SGHTA and CDR2 FQGNSA. J was trimmed by 3 bases and V by 3 bases; bases with no gene match: 6. CDR3 length: 15 amino acids. The CDR3 loop is CASSLGQVRYTEAFF. The CDR3 DNA sequence: TGTGCCAGCAGCTTGGGACAGGTTCGATACACTGAAGCTTTCTTT.

This clone was observed once. V gene TRBV7-9 combines with J gene TRBJ2-3; possibly TRBD1 for D (6 bases). V was clipped by 5 bases and J by 3 bases, with 12 bases between them. CDR3 length: 14 residues. The germline CDR1 and CDR2 sequences are SEHNR and FQNEAQ (reference sequence). CDR3: CASSNTGRTDTQYF. In nucleotides, the CDR3 is TGTGCCAGCAGCAACACAGGGCGTACAGATACGCAGTATTTT.

The chain joins TRBV4-2 to TRBJ2-4; D not resolved. Germline V gene sequence: CDR1 LGHNA, CDR2 YNFKEQ. CDR3 length equals 13 residues. The germline V and J ends were trimmed by 3 bases and 13 bases, with 16 bases remaining between them. The CDR3 loop reads CASSQPIRPEQYF. The CDR3 bases are TGTGCCAGCAGCCAGCCTATCAGGCCAGAGCAGTACTTC.

This clone was found once. This rearrangement joins TRBV28 to TRBJ2-3; 7 bases are shared with TRBD2. CDR3 size: 16 residues. Germline assignment: CDR1 MDHEN and CDR2 SYDVKM. V lost 1 base and J lost 2; bases outside the gene matches: 6. The CDR3, as DNA: TGTGCCAGCAGTTTATTGGCTAGCGGAGTCACAGATACGCAGTATTTT. This translates into CASSLLASGVTDTQYF.

This rearrangement joins TRBV27 to TRBJ2-1, with TRBD2 matching 13 bases. Looked up from germline, CDR1 is MNHEY and CDR2 is SMNVEV (reference sequence). J was trimmed by 6 bases and V by 6 bases; bases with no gene match: 5. The CDR3 extends over 15 amino acids. CDR3 loop: CASSPGLAGFNEQFF. The CDR3 DNA reads as TGTGCCAGCAGCCCGGGACTAGCGGGGTTCAATGAGCAGTTCTTC.

The chain has TRBV30 and TRBJ2-1; TRBD1 is a possible D gene (6 bases). V gave up 2 bases and J gave up 2 bases, with 19 bases separating them. Germline-derived CDR1 and CDR2 are GTSNPN and SVGIG (reference sequence). The CDR3 is 17 amino acids. CDR3 DNA sequence: TGTGCCTGGAGTAAACTAATCAGGGGCGCCGCCTACAATGAGCAGTTCTTC. Translation gives CAWSKLIRGAAYNEQFF.

This clone appeared a few times. The chain carries TRBV15 and TRBJ2-3; 8 nucleotides align to TRBD2. CDR1 and CDR2 from the germline V gene are LNHNV and YYDKDF (reference sequence). V lost 1 base and J lost 2; bases outside the gene matches: 11. This CDR3 is 18 amino acids long. The CDR3 DNA sequence: TGTGCCACCAGCAGAGTTCCCGGTAGCGGGGCTTACACAGATACGCAGTATTTT. This gives the protein CATSRVPGSGAYTDTQYF. Variable domain in full (rest from reference TRBV15 and TRBJ2-3): DAMVIQNPRYQVTQFGKPVTLSCSQTLNHNVMYWYQQKSSQAPKLLFHYYDKDFNNEADTPDNFQSRRPNTSFCFLDIRSPGLGDTAMYLCATSRVPGSGAYTDTQYFGPGTRLTVL.

The J gene is TRBJ2-1, the V gene TRBV30, with 8 bases identical to TRBD2. Germline V gene data show CDR1 as GTSNPN and CDR2 as SVGIG (reference sequence). V was pared by 1 base and J by 4 bases, with 6 bases of the junction left unmatched. The CDR3 has 15 residues. Here the CDR3 DNA reads TGTGCCTGGAGTGCCGGGAGGGCCCCTTACAATGAGCAGTTCTTC. It translates to CAWSAGRAPYNEQFF.

This clone was seen a handful of times. The rearrangement links TRBV5-1 to TRBJ1-2; D is perhaps TRBD1 (5 bases). Germline CDR1 is SGHRS and CDR2 is YFSETQ. This CDR3 region has 13 residues. Trimming cost V 4 bases and J 8 bases, with 15 bases left between them. The CDR3 reads CASSAGQPWGYTF. As DNA, the CDR3 is TGCGCCAGCAGCGCAGGACAACCGTGGGGCTACACCTTC.